These T cell receptor beta chains were read from a single sample in a study of cytomegalovirus exposure and HLA in healthy donors. Measured with immunoSEQ multiplex PCR; TCRdb has only the in-frame clones, and not every one. Among roughly 84,000 clones listed, more than 60% were seen once. The sequenced sample was PBMCs. Receptors were obtained from a male donor in good health and CMV-seropositive. Both conserved end residues are part of each CDR3. The D gene is left open where the match is weak. Some rows mark clone size as missing; the rest say once, few, many or name a class of expanded clone.

J | size | D | V | DNA | CDR3
TRBJ2-2 | NA | NA | TRBV9 | TGTGCCAGCAGCCTACCCAATTTCGAGACCGGGGAGCTGTTTTTT | CASSLPNFETGELFF
TRBJ2-7 | NA | TRBD2 | TRBV28 | TGTGCCAGCAATTCAAGGGGCGGGAGCTCCTACGAGCAGTACTTC | CASNSRGGSSYEQYF
TRBJ2-5 | NA | NA | TRBV30 | TGTGCCTGGAGTCACGGGGGAGAGACCCAGTACTTC | CAWSHGGETQYF
TRBJ2-1 | NA | TRBD1 | TRBV19 | TGTGCCAGTAGCAGACAGGGAACCTACAATGAGCAGTTCTTC | CASSRQGTYNEQFF
TRBJ2-5 | NA | NA | TRBV2 | TGTGCCAGCAAGGCGGTGCGAGGGGGAGAGACCCAGTACTTC | CASKAVRGGETQYF
TRBJ2-5 | NA | TRBD1 | TRBV9 | TGTGCCAGCAGCGAAGGAACAGGGGACCAAGAGACCCAGTACTTC | CASSEGTGDQETQYF
TRBJ1-1 | NA | NA | TRBV6-5 | TGTGCCTCCTCAAGGCAGGGGAAGACTGAAGCTTTCTTT | CASSRQGKTEAFF
TRBJ2-7 | NA | NA | TRBV2 | TGTGCCAGCAGTGAACTTACGGTGTCGGGCGAGCAGTACTTC | CASSELTVSGEQYF
TRBJ2-1 | once | NA | TRBV6-6 | TGTGCCAGCAGTTACCCCGCCCAGGGGAATGAGCAGTTCTTC | CASSYPAQGNEQFF
TRBJ1-5 | few | TRBD1 | TRBV7-9 | TGTGCCAGCAGCATGAACAGGGGCCAGCCCCAGCATTTT | CASSMNRGQPQHF
TRBJ2-7 | NA | NA | TRBV15 | TGTGCCACCAGCAGGATCGGCTACGAGCAGTACTTC | CATSRIGYEQYF
TRBJ2-1 | NA | NA | TRBV7-9 | TGTGCCAGCAGCAATACCGGACAAAGGGCGGACAATGAGCAGTTCTTC | CASSNTGQRADNEQFF
TRBJ2-7 | NA | TRBD1 | TRBV13 | TGTGCCAGCAGCTTATACGTACAGGGGGACTACGAGCAGTACTTC | CASSLYVQGDYEQYF
TRBJ2-3 | NA | NA | TRBV6-1 | TGTGCCAGCAGCCCACTGGGCTCGGATACGCAGTATTTT | CASSPLGSDTQYF
TRBJ2-7 | NA | NA | TRBV11-2 | TGTGCCAGCAGCTTAGCGGGAAGTTACGAGCAGTACTTC | CASSLAGSYEQYF
TRBJ2-7 | NA | NA | TRBV5-1 | TGCGCCAGCAGCTTGTTTAGGGGCGCCTCAAATCAAGACTACGAGCAGTACTTC | CASSLFRGASNQDYEQYF
TRBJ2-7 | NA | TRBD2 | TRBV11-2 | TGTGCCAGCAGCGTCCGACTAGCGGGAGTTCTCGAGCAGTACTTC | CASSVRLAGVLEQYF
TRBJ2-3 | NA | TRBD2 | TRBV28 | TGTGCCAGCAGTGCCGGACTAGCGGGGGGACTCACAGATACGCAGTATTTT | CASSAGLAGGLTDTQYF
TRBJ1-5 | NA | NA | TRBV7-9 | TGTGCCAGCAGCTCGACAGGTCAGCCCCAGCATTTT | CASSSTGQPQHF
TRBJ1-1 | few | NA | TRBV7-9 | TGTGCCAGCAGCTTAGAAAAGGGGTTCACTGAAGCTTTCTTT | CASSLEKGFTEAFF
TRBJ2-3 | NA | TRBD2 | TRBV2 | TGTGCCAGCAGGGAGACTAGCGGGAGAGCGGCAGATACGCAGTATTTT | CASRETSGRAADTQYF
TRBJ2-5 | NA | TRBD1 | TRBV6-1 | TGTGCCAGCAGTAGACAGGGGGCTATGGAGACCCAGTACTTC | CASSRQGAMETQYF
TRBJ2-5 | once | NA | TRBV7-3 | TGTGCCACACAAGAGACCCAGTACTTC | CATQETQYF
TRBJ2-5 | NA | NA | TRBV18 | TGTGCCAGCTCATTACCGGGATCCCAAGAGACCCAGTACTTC | CASSLPGSQETQYF
TRBJ2-1 | NA | TRBD1 | TRBV27 | TGTGCCAGCAGTCTCACAGGGGACTCCTACAATGAGCAGTTCTTC | CASSLTGDSYNEQFF
TRBJ1-2 | NA | TRBD1 | TRBV5-6 | TGTGCCAGCAGCTTGGAGGGACAGAGAGACACCTTC | CASSLEGQRDTF
TRBJ1-2 | NA | TRBD1 | TRBV29-1 | TGCAGCGTTCAAGGGACAGGGTTCTATGGCTACACCTTC | CSVQGTGFYGYTF
TRBJ2-5 | NA | NA | TRBV1 | TGCACCAGCAGGCCAGCGGGGGGGCGTAGCCAAGAGACCCAGTACTTC | CTSRPAGGRSQETQYF
TRBJ2-7 | NA | NA | TRBV28 | NA | CASSGGDLRAVLQYF
TRBJ2-7 | few | NA | TRBV25-1 | TGTGCCAGCAGTGAATCTTTGGACGACAGCAACTACGAGCAGTACTTC | CASSESLDDSNYEQYF
TRBJ2-3 | NA | NA | TRBV7-3 | TGTGCCAGCAGCTTCCAGGGCGCGAGTGGAGATACGCAGTATTTT | CASSFQGASGDTQYF
TRBJ1-4 | NA | TRBD1 | TRBV6-1 | TGTGCCAGCAGTGAAATAGTAAGGGGGCGAGGGACTAATGAAAAACTGTTTTTT | CASSEIVRGRGTNEKLFF
TRBJ1-2 | NA | NA | TRBV5-8 | TGTGCCAGCAGCTTATGGGGAGCTAACTATGGCTACACCTTC | CASSLWGANYGYTF
TRBJ1-3 | NA | NA | TRBV6-6 | TGTGCCAGCAGCTTGGATTCGGGGAGGGGTAGAAACACCATATATTTT | CASSLDSGRGRNTIYF
TRBJ1-5 | NA | NA | TRBV28 | TGTGCCAGCAGCTTTGGGGGCAGCAATCAGCCCCAGCATTTT | CASSFGGSNQPQHF
TRBJ1-5 | NA | NA | TRBV19 | TGTGCCAGTGCCCGCGGGGGCGGGATCATCCAGCCCCAGCATTTT | CASARGGGIIQPQHF
TRBJ1-2 | NA | TRBD1 | TRBV5-6 | TGTGCCAGCAGCCGCAGACAGGGAGGCGGCTACACCTTC | CASSRRQGGGYTF
TRBJ1-1 | NA | TRBD1 | TRBV28 | TGTGCCAGCAGCCAGATCGGACAGGAGAACACTGAAGCTTTCTTT | CASSQIGQENTEAFF
TRBJ1-5 | few | TRBD1 | TRBV6-6 | TGTGCCAGCAGTCCCGGACAGGGTGGTGATCAGCCCCAGCATTTT | CASSPGQGGDQPQHF
TRBJ2-2 | NA | NA | TRBV9 | TGTGCCAGCAGCGTACACAGAGCAGAAACGAACACCGGGGAGCTGTTTTTT | CASSVHRAETNTGELFF
TRBJ2-7 | NA | NA | TRBV29-1 | TGCAGCGTTCAACAGGGTAGTTACGAGCAGTACTTC | CSVQQGSYEQYF
TRBJ2-5 | NA | NA | TRBV4-2 | TGTGCCAGCAGCCAAGAAGACAGCCAAGAGACCCAGTACTTC | CASSQEDSQETQYF
TRBJ2-7 | NA | NA | TRBV28 | TGTGCCAGCCGGCCCGCCTCTGGGGCATACGAGCAGTACTTC | CASRPASGAYEQYF
TRBJ2-5 | NA | TRBD1 | TRBV6-5 | TGTGCCAGCAGTTACGGCTTTGGGACAGGGGAAGAGACCCAGTACTTC | CASSYGFGTGEETQYF
TRBJ1-2 | NA | TRBD1 | TRBV29-1 | TGCAGCGACCACTCGGAACGACCGGGACAGGGTTGTTTC | CSDHSERPGQGCF
TRBJ1-2 | NA | NA | TRBV27 | TGTGCCAGCAGTTCGGGTTTGGCACCAGACCTAGAAGGATACACCTTC | CASSSGLAPDLEGYTF
TRBJ2-5 | NA | TRBD2 | TRBV7-2 | TGTGCCAGCAGCCCTCGGACTAGCGGGGCTCGGACCCAGTACTTC | CASSPRTSGARTQYF
TRBJ1-2 | NA | TRBD1 | TRBV7-3 | TGTGCCAGCAGCTTGCAGGGGGAGTATGGCTACACCTTC | CASSLQGEYGYTF
TRBJ2-1 | NA | TRBD2 | TRBV27 | TGTGCCAGCAGCCCCGGACTAGCGGTCTCCTACAATGAGCAGTTCTTC | CASSPGLAVSYNEQFF
TRBJ1-1 | NA | NA | TRBV6-5 | TGTGCGGGTGAGATGGGCCTGAACACTGAAGCTTTCTTT | CAGEMGLNTEAFF
TRBJ2-1 | NA | TRBD1 | TRBV18 | TGTGCCAGCTCACCCCGGGGACAGGGGAATGAGCAGTTCTTC | CASSPRGQGNEQFF
TRBJ2-3 | NA | NA | TRBV28 | TGTGCCAGCAGCGAATTTCCCCTCCACGGGGGGCGCGCAGATACGCAGTATTTT | CASSEFPLHGGRADTQYF
TRBJ1-1 | NA | TRBD1 | TRBV6-4 | TGTGCCAGCAGTGCTTGGACAGGCGAGGCTTTCTTT | CASSAWTGEAFF
TRBJ1-1 | few | NA | TRBV5-1 | TGCGCCAGCAGCTTGGTACAGGGCCCTTATTCTATGAACACTGAAGCTTTCTTT | CASSLVQGPYSMNTEAFF
TRBJ2-1 | few | NA | TRBV4-3 | TGCGCCAGCAGCCAAGAGGGCTGGACCTACAATGAGCAGTTCTTC | CASSQEGWTYNEQFF
TRBJ2-2 | few | NA | TRBV4-2 | TGTGCCAGCAGCCAAGGACTAGACAGCGGGGAGCTGTTTTTT | CASSQGLDSGELFF
TRBJ2-1 | NA | TRBD1 | TRBV5-1 | TGCGCCAGCCAGGGGGCTTCGTTGAATGAGCAGTTCTTC | CASQGASLNEQFF
TRBJ1-4 | once | NA | TRBV30 | TGTGCCTGGAGTGTGAGTTCTAGCAGTGAAAAACTGTTTTTT | CAWSVSSSSEKLFF